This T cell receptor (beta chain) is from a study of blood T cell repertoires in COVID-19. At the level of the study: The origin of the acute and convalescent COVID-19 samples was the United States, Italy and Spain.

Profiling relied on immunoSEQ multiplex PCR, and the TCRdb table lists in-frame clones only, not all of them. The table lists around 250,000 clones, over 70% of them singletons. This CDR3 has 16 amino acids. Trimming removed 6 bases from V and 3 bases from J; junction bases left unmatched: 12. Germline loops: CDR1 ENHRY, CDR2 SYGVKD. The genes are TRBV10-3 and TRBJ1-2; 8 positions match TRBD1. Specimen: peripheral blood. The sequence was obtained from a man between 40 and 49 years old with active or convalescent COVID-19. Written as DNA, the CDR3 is TGTGCCATCAGCGAGACAGGGGTTAGCATCGACTATGGCTACACCTTC. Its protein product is CAISETGVSIDYGYTF.